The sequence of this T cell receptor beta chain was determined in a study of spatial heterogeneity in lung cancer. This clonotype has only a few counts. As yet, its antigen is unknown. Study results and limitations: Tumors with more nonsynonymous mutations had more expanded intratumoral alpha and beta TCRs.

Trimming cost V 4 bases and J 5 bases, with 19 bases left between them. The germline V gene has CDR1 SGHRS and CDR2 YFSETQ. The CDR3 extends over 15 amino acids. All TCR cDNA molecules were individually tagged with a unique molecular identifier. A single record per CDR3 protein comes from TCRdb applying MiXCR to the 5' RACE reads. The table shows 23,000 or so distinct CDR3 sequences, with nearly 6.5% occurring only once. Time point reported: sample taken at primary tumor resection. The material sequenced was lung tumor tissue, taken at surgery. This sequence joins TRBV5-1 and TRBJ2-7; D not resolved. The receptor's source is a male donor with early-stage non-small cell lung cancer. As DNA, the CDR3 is TGCGCCAGCAGCCCCTTACCGGGTCTTCAAAACGAGCAGTACTTC. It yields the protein CASSPLPGLQNEQYF. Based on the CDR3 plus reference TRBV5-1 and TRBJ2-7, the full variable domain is KAGVTQTPRYLIKTRGQQVTLSCSPISGHRSVSWYQQTPGQGLQFLFEYFSETQRNKGNFPGRFSGRQFSNSRSEMNVSTLELGDSALYLCASSPLPGLQNEQYFGPGTRLTVT.